Below are 20 T cell receptor beta chains sequenced from a single sample in a study of OX40 agonist ivuxolimab in advanced cancers. Method: immunoSEQ multiplex PCR; TCRdb's copy keeps in-frame clones and lacks some. The sample contains nearly 80,000 clones, 84% of which appear only once. The sequenced sample was CD4+ or CD8+ T cells sorted from blood, obtained in a trial of the OX40 agonist ivuxolimab. The source is an adult with an advanced solid tumor such as melanoma, head and neck, liver or kidney cancer.

V usage is TRBV28 and J usage is TRBJ2-2; the D is unclear. The CDR3 consists of 12 residues. CDR1 is MDHEN, CDR2 SYDVKM, per germline. V lost 6 bases and J lost 9, with 11 bases in between. The CDR3 coding sequence is TGTGCCAGCAGCCTCGAGCCATGGGAGCTGTTTTTT. It encodes CASSLEPWELFF.

This chain uses TRBV5-1 with TRBJ1-5; 10 nucleotides agree with TRBD1. J gave up 0 bases and V 5 bases, and 2 bases lay outside the gene matches. The CDR3 consists of 15 residues. CDR1 and CDR2 (germline): SGHRS, YFSETQ. The DNA for the CDR3 is TGCGCCAGCAGGGGGACAGGGGATAGCAATCAGCCCCAGCATTTT. Translating it yields CASRGTGDSNQPQHF.

The rearrangement links TRBV5-5 to TRBJ2-1, with D possibly matching TRBD1 (5 bases). CDR1 is SGHKS and CDR2 is YYEKEE in the germline V gene (reference sequence). The CDR3 extends over 14 amino acids. Trimming stripped 0 bases from V and 9 bases from J, with 13 bases between. CDR3 sequence (DNA): TGTGCCAGCAGCTTGGCACAGGCTGTAAGTGAGCAGTTCTTC. Its protein is CASSLAQAVSEQFF.

This sequence joins TRBV28 and TRBJ2-3; no clear D gene. V lost 5 bases to trimming and J lost 0 bases, with 15 bases between them. CDR1 MDHEN and CDR2 SYDVKM come from the germline V gene. The CDR3 is made up of 16 amino acids. In DNA form, the CDR3 reads TGTGCCAGCAGTCCTCATCTTAGACGTAGCACAGATACGCAGTATTTT. Protein sequence: CASSPHLRRSTDTQYF.

This clone was detected only a few times. J is TRBJ2-7 and V is TRBV6-5; the D call may be TRBD1 or TRBD2 (5 bases each). CDR3 size: 13 residues. Trimming pared 6 bases from V and 4 bases from J, leaving 13 bases between. Germline V lookup: CDR1 MNHEY, CDR2 SVGAGI. The CDR3 spells CASRPTGGYEQYV. CDR3 DNA sequence: TGTGCCAGCAGACCGACTGGGGGTTACGAGCAGTACGTC.

The chain carries TRBV10-3 and TRBJ2-3; 9 nucleotides align to TRBD2. CDR1 is ENHRY, CDR2 SYGVKD, per germline. V shed 0 bases, J shed 3 bases, and the junction held 4 bases outside the gene matches. This CDR3 contains 16 residues. The CDR3 loop is CAISESGLASTDTQYF. In DNA, the CDR3 is TGTGCCATCAGTGAGTCAGGACTAGCGAGTACAGATACGCAGTATTTT.

As concerns this clone: The same CDR3 can be traced to other DNA sequences in this sample. This chain uses TRBV28 with TRBJ1-2, with no clear D. Trimming stripped 3 bases from V and 4 bases from J, with 6 bases between. The CDR3 loop spans 12 amino acids. Germline CDR1 MDHEN, CDR2 SYDVKM. The CDR3 DNA reads TGTGCCAGCAGTTTTGGTGGCTATGGCTACACCTTC. It codes for CASSFGGYGYTF.

The chain couples TRBV27 to TRBJ1-1, with D hard to call. The CDR3 consists of 14 residues. The V gene lost 1 base and the J gene lost 5 bases, with 11 bases spanning the gap. CDR1 is MNHEY and CDR2 is SMNVEV in the germline V gene (reference sequence). The CDR3: CASSLLRGLTEAFF. In DNA form, the CDR3 reads TGTGCCAGCAGTTTATTGCGGGGTCTAACTGAAGCTTTCTTT.

This sequence joins TRBV4-1 and TRBJ1-1; 8 nucleotides align to TRBD1. The CDR3 sequence is 14 residues long. The trim removed 4 bases at V and 2 bases at J, leaving 3 bases unmatched. The germline CDR1 and CDR2 sequences are MGHRA and YSYEKL. CDR3 region: CASSRTGGNTEAFF. The CDR3 DNA reads as TGCGCCAGCAGCCGCACAGGGGGAAACACTGAAGCTTTCTTT.

V gene TRBV11-2 combines with J gene TRBJ2-1, with D perhaps matching TRBD2 (6 bases). CDR3 length: 15 residues. Deletions cut 4 bases from V and 0 bases from J, with 10 bases between. Looked up from germline, CDR1 is SGHAT and CDR2 is FQNNGV. CDR3 sequence: CASSSKGGSYNEQFF. The CDR3 bases are TGTGCCAGCAGCTCAAAGGGAGGCTCCTACAATGAGCAGTTCTTC.

The rearrangement links TRBV19 to TRBJ1-3; D is perhaps TRBD1 (5 bases). The CDR3 is made up of 14 amino acids. The germline V gene encodes CDR1 LNHDA and CDR2 SQIVND (reference sequence). Trimming pared 3 bases from V and 4 bases from J, leaving 10 bases between. The CDR3 nucleotides read TGTGCCAGTAGTATGCGGGGGAAAGGAAACACCATATATTTT. It yields the protein CASSMRGKGNTIYF.

The gene calls are TRBV7-8 and TRBJ1-1, with D perhaps TRBD1 (5 bases). Germline lookup yields CDR1 SGHVS and CDR2 FQNEAQ. Trimming took 5 bases from V and 5 from J, leaving 15 bases between them. The CDR3 loop spans 14 amino acids. The CDR3 loop reads CASSPLEGWTEAFF. DNA for the CDR3: TGTGCCAGCAGCCCCCTAGAGGGGTGGACTGAAGCTTTCTTT.

CDR3 sequence (DNA): TGTGCCAGCAGATCGGATAGCAATCAGCCCCAGCATTTT. Its translation is CASRSDSNQPQHF. The gene calls are TRBV28 and TRBJ1-5, with unresolved D. V was trimmed by 6 bases and J by 0 bases, leaving 6 bases between them. The CDR3 is 13 residues long. The germline CDR1 and CDR2 sequences are MDHEN and SYDVKM. The full variable domain, its missing parts supplied by reference TRBV28 and TRBJ1-5, is DVKVTQSSRYLVKRTGEKVFLECVQDMDHENMFWYRQDPGLGLRLIYFSYDVKMKEKGDIPEGYSVSREKKERFSLILESASTNQTSMYLCASRSDSNQPQHFGDGTRLSIL.

The chain recombines TRBV2 with TRBJ1-1, with 8 bases identical to TRBD1. In germline, CDR1 is SNHLY, CDR2 FYNNEI. The V segment lost 6 bases and the J segment 1 base; nucleotides outside the gene matches: 10. The CDR3 sequence is 16 residues long. Here the CDR3 reads CASRNAGTGKNTEAFF. CDR3 nucleotides: TGTGCCAGCAGGAATGCCGGGACAGGCAAGAACACTGAAGCTTTCTTT.

The chain employs TRBV15 and TRBJ1-1, with a weak D call TRBD1 (6 bases). Germline loops: CDR1 LNHNV, CDR2 YYDKDF (reference sequence). The CDR3 sequence is 16 residues long. V lost 3 bases to trimming and J lost 0 bases, with 14 bases between them. The CDR3 DNA is TGTGCCACCAGCAGGGAAATAGGACAGATGAACACTGAAGCTTTCTTT. Its protein product is CATSREIGQMNTEAFF.

This rearrangement joins TRBV9 to TRBJ2-3; 7 bases are a match to TRBD2. The V gene end was trimmed by 0 bases and the J gene end by 5 bases; junction bases not matched to a gene: 6. The CDR3 contains 15 residues. In germline, CDR1 is SGDLS, CDR2 YYNGEE. CDR3 DNA: TGTGCCAGCAGCGTAGTCGCGGGAGCGATAGATACGCAGTATTTT. Translating gives CASSVVAGAIDTQYF. The full variable domain, its missing parts supplied by reference TRBV9 and TRBJ2-3, is DSGVTQTPKHLITATGQRVTLRCSPRSGDLSVYWYQQSLDQGLQFLIQYYNGEERAKGNILERFSAQQFPDLHSELNLSSLELGDSALYFCASSVVAGAIDTQYFGPGTRLTVL.

This chain uses TRBV30 with TRBJ1-3, with D unclear. Trimming removed 2 bases at V and 4 bases at J, with 6 bases between. Per the germline V gene, CDR1 is GTSNPN and CDR2 is SVGIG (reference sequence). This CDR3 region has 12 residues. The CDR3 sequence is CAWSTAGNTIYF. For the CDR3, the DNA is TGTGCCTGGAGTACAGCGGGAAACACCATATATTTT.

The chain combines TRBV9 with TRBJ2-7, with 7 bases lining up with TRBD1. The CDR3 length is 15 residues. Germline V CDR1 and CDR2: SGDLS, YYNGEE. With V trimmed by 0 bases and J by 0 bases, 3 bases remained unmatched. The CDR3 spells CASSVGGTASYEQYF. DNA of the CDR3: TGTGCCAGCAGCGTAGGTGGGACAGCCTCCTACGAGCAGTACTTC.

This rearrangement joins TRBV27 to TRBJ2-2; TRBD1 agrees at 7 bases. This CDR3 spans 16 amino acids. J lost 3 bases, V lost 4 bases, and 8 bases had no gene match. Germline values: CDR1 MNHEY, CDR2 SMNVEV (reference sequence). DNA of the CDR3: TGTGCCAGCAGTTCCCCTTGGCAGGGGGACACCGGGGAGCTGTTTTTT. Translating it yields CASSSPWQGDTGELFF.

The V call is TRBV7-8, the J call TRBJ2-5; D is ambiguous. CDR1 SGHVS and CDR2 FQNEAQ come from the germline V gene. The CDR3 has 13 amino acids. V was cut by 4 bases and J by 5 bases, with 11 bases left in between. In DNA, the CDR3 is TGTGCCAGCAGCTCCAACCCCTGGGAGACCCAGTACTTC. It encodes CASSSNPWETQYF.